This is a list of T cell receptor beta chains from one sample in a study of cytomegalovirus exposure and HLA in healthy donors. Produced via immunoSEQ multiplex PCR; TCRdb's table is partial and in-frame only. The sample gives roughly 99,000 clones, 70% to 80% of which show up once; approximately 15% is in the top ten. Sequences were obtained from PBMCs. The receptors were sampled from a man aged 60 to 75 in good health and CMV-seropositive. Both conserved end residues are part of each CDR3. The D gene is left open where the match is weak. Where a row states a size, it is once, few, many or the class of an expanded clone; other rows omit it.

V gene	clone size	D gene	J gene	CDR3 protein	CDR3 DNA
TRBV4-1	.	TRBD1	TRBJ2-1	CASGLTGGQNEQFF	TGCGCCAGCGGTTTGACAGGGGGCCAGAATGAGCAGTTCTTC
TRBV5-6	.	.	TRBJ2-1	CASSLGGSTYEQFF	TGTGCCAGCAGCTTGGGTGGCAGTACATATGAGCAGTTCTTC
TRBV5-1	.	TRBD1	TRBJ1-2	CASSPRDSSNYGYTF	TGCGCCAGCAGCCCAAGGGACAGCTCTAACTATGGCTACACCTTC
TRBV30	few	TRBD2	TRBJ2-5	CAWRTSGSETQYF	TGTGCCTGGAGGACTAGCGGATCGGAGACCCAGTACTTC
TRBV2	.	.	TRBJ2-5	CASKRGRLAPQETQYF	TGTGCCAGCAAAAGAGGTCGGCTAGCACCACAAGAGACCCAGTACTTC
TRBV15	.	TRBD2	TRBJ2-4	CATSRSSGGAKNIQYF	TGTGCCACCAGCAGAAGTAGCGGGGGAGCCAAAAACATTCAGTACTTC
TRBV5-4	.	.	TRBJ2-1	CASSPPTERVGQFF	TGTGCCAGCAGCCCCCCGACAGAAAGGGTGGGGCAGTTCTTC
TRBV9	.	.	TRBJ1-2	CASSVEGFHGYTF	TGTGCCAGCAGCGTAGAGGGGTTCCATGGCTACACCTTC
TRBV10-3	.	.	TRBJ1-2	CAITPTEFNYGYTF	TGTGCCATCACCCCAACAGAGTTTAACTATGGCTACACCTTC
TRBV23-1	.	TRBD1	TRBJ1-4	CASSQTLTGGEEEKLFF	TGCGCCAGCAGTCAAACCCTAACAGGGGGCGAAGAGGAAAAACTGTTTTTT
TRBV6-6	.	.	TRBJ1-1	CASRNPQGLNTEAFF	TGTGCCAGCAGGAACCCTCAGGGGTTGAACACTGAAGCTTTCTTT
TRBV5-1	.	TRBD2	TRBJ2-5	CASSGGGSGGSESQYF	TGCGCCAGCAGCGGGGGGGGCAGCGGGGGATCGGAGAGCCAGTACTTC
TRBV18	.	TRBD2	TRBJ2-7	CASSPSVSGGGSYEQYF	TGTGCCAGCTCACCATCCGTTAGCGGGGGGGGGTCCTACGAGCAGTACTTC
TRBV2	few	.	TRBJ2-5	CATTRDRGAGGQETQYF	TGTGCCACCACCCGGGACAGGGGAGCGGGGGGCCAAGAGACCCAGTACTTC
TRBV7-9	.	.	TRBJ2-2	CASSLGTNTGELFF	TGTGCCAGCAGCTTAGGGACAAACACCGGGGAGCTGTTTTTT
TRBV18	.	TRBD1	TRBJ1-6	CASSLGQGGTYSPLHF	TGTGCCAGCTCACTAGGACAGGGGGGAACGTATTCACCCCTCCACTTT
TRBV7-2	.	.	TRBJ2-5	CASSRALRDQETQYF	TGTGCCAGCAGTCGAGCTTTGCGGGACCAAGAGACCCAGTACTTC
TRBV7-2	once	TRBD1	TRBJ2-2	CASSGGTGGWSGELFF	TGTGCCAGCAGCGGAGGGACAGGGGGCTGGTCCGGGGAGCTGTTTTTT
TRBV7-3	.	.	TRBJ1-2	CASSRTAGADGYTF	TGTGCCAGCAGCCGAACCGCAGGGGCGGATGGCTACACCTTC
TRBV5-6	.	TRBD2	TRBJ2-5	CASSRTSGGRRQETQYF	TGTGCCAGCAGCCGGACTAGCGGGGGCCGTAGACAAGAGACCCAGTACTTC
TRBV7-9	.	TRBD1	TRBJ1-2	CASTLGGTGFGYTF	TGTGCCAGCACCTTAGGTGGGACAGGGTTTGGCTACACCTTC
TRBV5-1	.	.	TRBJ1-4	CASKMVGGDEKLFF	TGCGCCAGCAAGATGGTGGGGGGGGATGAAAAACTGTTTTTT
TRBV2	.	.	TRBJ1-2	CASSENLATGGYTF	TGTGCCAGCAGTGAAAACCTAGCCACGGGAGGCTACACCTTC
TRBV7-9	.	.	TRBJ2-7	CASSHAIGVSYEQYF	TGTGCCAGCAGCCATGCGATCGGGGTATCCTACGAGCAGTACTTC
TRBV7-2	.	TRBD2	TRBJ2-2	CASSLGPGLASGELFF	TGTGCCAGCAGCTTAGGTCCGGGACTAGCATCCGGGGAGCTGTTTTTT
TRBV28	.	.	TRBJ1-2	CASNRARRSPHSPGGYGYTF	TGTGCCAGCAACCGAGCTCGCCGGTCCCCCCATTCCCCTGGAGGGTATGGCTACACCTTC
TRBV6-5	.	.	TRBJ2-1	CASSYGQYNEQFF	TGTGCCAGCAGTTACGGACAATACAATGAGCAGTTCTTC
TRBV7-2	.	TRBD1	TRBJ1-1	CASSLRFRGMNTEAFF	TGTGCCAGCAGCTTAAGATTCAGGGGGATGAACACTGAAGCTTTCTTT
TRBV29-1	.	.	TRBJ2-1	CSVELRYNEQFF	TGCAGCGTTGAACTCCGTTACAATGAGCAGTTCTTC
TRBV30	once	TRBD1	TRBJ1-4	CAWGQDNEKLFF	TGTGCCTGGGGACAGGATAATGAAAAACTGTTTTTT
TRBV5-6	.	.	TRBJ1-6	CASSLVGGPASPLHF	TGTGCCAGCAGCCTGGTGGGCGGGCCGGCTTCACCCCTCCACTTT
TRBV6-5	.	TRBD1	TRBJ1-2	CASSKGQGLGYTF	TGTGCCAGCAGTAAGGGACAGGGACTTGGCTACACCTTC
TRBV2	.	TRBD1	TRBJ1-1	CASSKTGPGTEAFF	TGTGCCAGCAGTAAGACAGGGCCGGGCACTGAAGCTTTCTTT
TRBV30	.	.	TRBJ2-7	CAWSSRTAIYEQYF	TGTGCCTGGAGTTCGAGGACAGCTATTTACGAGCAGTACTTC
TRBV6-1	.	TRBD1	TRBJ2-1	CASSESTGGAGSYNEQFF	TGTGCCAGCAGTGAGTCCACAGGGGGCGCGGGCTCCTACAATGAGCAGTTCTTC
TRBV10-3	.	TRBD2	TRBJ2-1	CAISAGTSGRYQFF	TGTGCCATCAGTGCGGGAACTAGCGGGAGGTATCAGTTCTTC
TRBV5-4	.	.	TRBJ2-4	CASSFRGENIQYF	TGTGCCAGCAGCTTCAGGGGGGAAAACATTCAGTACTTC
TRBV7-6	once	.	TRBJ2-7	CASSLEDATEFSYEQYF	TGTGCCAGCAGCTTAGAGGACGCGACAGAATTCTCCTACGAGCAGTACTTC
TRBV9	.	TRBD2	TRBJ2-5	CASGAGIAGPQETQYF	TGTGCCAGCGGAGCGGGGATAGCGGGGCCGCAAGAGACCCAGTACTTC